The 3 T cell receptor beta chains given below trace back to one sample, sequenced in a study of cytomegalovirus exposure and HLA in healthy donors. A multiplex PCR was run with 60 Vbeta primers and 13 Jbeta primers. Repertoires were generated with immunoSEQ multiplex PCR, while TCRdb's copy carries only in-frame clones and drops some. The table includes 200,000 or so clones, over 75% detected once. What was sequenced was PBMCs. The receptors originated from a boy between 2 and 15 years old in good health and CMV-seronegative.

This rearrangement joins TRBV5-4 to TRBJ1-6; no firm D call. Trimming removed 0 bases from V and 8 bases from J, with 15 bases in between. Germline CDR1 is SGHNT and CDR2 is YYREEE (reference sequence). The CDR3 loop spans 16 amino acids. CDR3 nucleotides: TGTGCCAGCAGCTTGGCATTATCCGGGGATGATTCACCCCTCCACTTT. Translating it yields CASSLALSGDDSPLHF.

The J gene is TRBJ2-7, the V gene TRBV5-1; 9 bases fit TRBD1. The CDR3 loop spans 14 amino acids. CDR1 is SGHRS, CDR2 YFSETQ, per germline. The J segment lost 6 bases and the V segment lost 3 bases, leaving 7 bases of the junction unmatched. The DNA for the CDR3 is TGCGCCAGCAGCTCACAGGGGGCGCGAGGCGAGCAGTACTTC. It translates to CASSSQGARGEQYF.

V and J are TRBV6-1 and TRBJ2-7; a weak D match, TRBD1 (6 bases). Trimming removed 8 bases at V and 3 bases at J, with 11 bases between. Germline CDR1 and CDR2: MNHNS and SASEGT. The CDR3 runs 12 residues. CDR3 amino acids: CASGQFNYEQYF. In DNA form, the CDR3 reads TGTGCCAGCGGACAGTTTAACTACGAGCAGTACTTC.